Described below is a single T cell receptor beta chain sequence and its context. Its antigen is not identified. V gave up 1 base and J gave up 11 bases, with 15 bases separating them. The length of the CDR3 is 14 residues. CDR1 and CDR2 from the germline V gene are MNHNS and SASEGT. The tumor samples were collected prior to definitive surgery or chemotherapy. The protocol was immunoSEQ multiplex PCR, while the TCRdb copy is restricted to in-frame clones and leaves out a portion. This repertoire shows 10,000 to 13,000 clones, about four fifths found once; its top ten account for under 8%. This record belongs to a study of high-grade serous ovarian cancer treatment subgroups. General study results and limits: Higher neoantigen levels went with greater TCR clonal relatedness. Tumors within one patient showed repertoire similarity of roughly 0.095 to 0.85.

The source of this sequence is a human donor with high-grade serous ovarian cancer. Material: tumor tissue. J is TRBJ1-5 and V is TRBV6-1; D perhaps matches TRBD1 (5 bases). The CDR3 DNA follows: TGTGCCAGCAGTGAAGTAGGGCGGGACTGGACCCAGCATTTT. Residues: CASSEVGRDWTQHF.